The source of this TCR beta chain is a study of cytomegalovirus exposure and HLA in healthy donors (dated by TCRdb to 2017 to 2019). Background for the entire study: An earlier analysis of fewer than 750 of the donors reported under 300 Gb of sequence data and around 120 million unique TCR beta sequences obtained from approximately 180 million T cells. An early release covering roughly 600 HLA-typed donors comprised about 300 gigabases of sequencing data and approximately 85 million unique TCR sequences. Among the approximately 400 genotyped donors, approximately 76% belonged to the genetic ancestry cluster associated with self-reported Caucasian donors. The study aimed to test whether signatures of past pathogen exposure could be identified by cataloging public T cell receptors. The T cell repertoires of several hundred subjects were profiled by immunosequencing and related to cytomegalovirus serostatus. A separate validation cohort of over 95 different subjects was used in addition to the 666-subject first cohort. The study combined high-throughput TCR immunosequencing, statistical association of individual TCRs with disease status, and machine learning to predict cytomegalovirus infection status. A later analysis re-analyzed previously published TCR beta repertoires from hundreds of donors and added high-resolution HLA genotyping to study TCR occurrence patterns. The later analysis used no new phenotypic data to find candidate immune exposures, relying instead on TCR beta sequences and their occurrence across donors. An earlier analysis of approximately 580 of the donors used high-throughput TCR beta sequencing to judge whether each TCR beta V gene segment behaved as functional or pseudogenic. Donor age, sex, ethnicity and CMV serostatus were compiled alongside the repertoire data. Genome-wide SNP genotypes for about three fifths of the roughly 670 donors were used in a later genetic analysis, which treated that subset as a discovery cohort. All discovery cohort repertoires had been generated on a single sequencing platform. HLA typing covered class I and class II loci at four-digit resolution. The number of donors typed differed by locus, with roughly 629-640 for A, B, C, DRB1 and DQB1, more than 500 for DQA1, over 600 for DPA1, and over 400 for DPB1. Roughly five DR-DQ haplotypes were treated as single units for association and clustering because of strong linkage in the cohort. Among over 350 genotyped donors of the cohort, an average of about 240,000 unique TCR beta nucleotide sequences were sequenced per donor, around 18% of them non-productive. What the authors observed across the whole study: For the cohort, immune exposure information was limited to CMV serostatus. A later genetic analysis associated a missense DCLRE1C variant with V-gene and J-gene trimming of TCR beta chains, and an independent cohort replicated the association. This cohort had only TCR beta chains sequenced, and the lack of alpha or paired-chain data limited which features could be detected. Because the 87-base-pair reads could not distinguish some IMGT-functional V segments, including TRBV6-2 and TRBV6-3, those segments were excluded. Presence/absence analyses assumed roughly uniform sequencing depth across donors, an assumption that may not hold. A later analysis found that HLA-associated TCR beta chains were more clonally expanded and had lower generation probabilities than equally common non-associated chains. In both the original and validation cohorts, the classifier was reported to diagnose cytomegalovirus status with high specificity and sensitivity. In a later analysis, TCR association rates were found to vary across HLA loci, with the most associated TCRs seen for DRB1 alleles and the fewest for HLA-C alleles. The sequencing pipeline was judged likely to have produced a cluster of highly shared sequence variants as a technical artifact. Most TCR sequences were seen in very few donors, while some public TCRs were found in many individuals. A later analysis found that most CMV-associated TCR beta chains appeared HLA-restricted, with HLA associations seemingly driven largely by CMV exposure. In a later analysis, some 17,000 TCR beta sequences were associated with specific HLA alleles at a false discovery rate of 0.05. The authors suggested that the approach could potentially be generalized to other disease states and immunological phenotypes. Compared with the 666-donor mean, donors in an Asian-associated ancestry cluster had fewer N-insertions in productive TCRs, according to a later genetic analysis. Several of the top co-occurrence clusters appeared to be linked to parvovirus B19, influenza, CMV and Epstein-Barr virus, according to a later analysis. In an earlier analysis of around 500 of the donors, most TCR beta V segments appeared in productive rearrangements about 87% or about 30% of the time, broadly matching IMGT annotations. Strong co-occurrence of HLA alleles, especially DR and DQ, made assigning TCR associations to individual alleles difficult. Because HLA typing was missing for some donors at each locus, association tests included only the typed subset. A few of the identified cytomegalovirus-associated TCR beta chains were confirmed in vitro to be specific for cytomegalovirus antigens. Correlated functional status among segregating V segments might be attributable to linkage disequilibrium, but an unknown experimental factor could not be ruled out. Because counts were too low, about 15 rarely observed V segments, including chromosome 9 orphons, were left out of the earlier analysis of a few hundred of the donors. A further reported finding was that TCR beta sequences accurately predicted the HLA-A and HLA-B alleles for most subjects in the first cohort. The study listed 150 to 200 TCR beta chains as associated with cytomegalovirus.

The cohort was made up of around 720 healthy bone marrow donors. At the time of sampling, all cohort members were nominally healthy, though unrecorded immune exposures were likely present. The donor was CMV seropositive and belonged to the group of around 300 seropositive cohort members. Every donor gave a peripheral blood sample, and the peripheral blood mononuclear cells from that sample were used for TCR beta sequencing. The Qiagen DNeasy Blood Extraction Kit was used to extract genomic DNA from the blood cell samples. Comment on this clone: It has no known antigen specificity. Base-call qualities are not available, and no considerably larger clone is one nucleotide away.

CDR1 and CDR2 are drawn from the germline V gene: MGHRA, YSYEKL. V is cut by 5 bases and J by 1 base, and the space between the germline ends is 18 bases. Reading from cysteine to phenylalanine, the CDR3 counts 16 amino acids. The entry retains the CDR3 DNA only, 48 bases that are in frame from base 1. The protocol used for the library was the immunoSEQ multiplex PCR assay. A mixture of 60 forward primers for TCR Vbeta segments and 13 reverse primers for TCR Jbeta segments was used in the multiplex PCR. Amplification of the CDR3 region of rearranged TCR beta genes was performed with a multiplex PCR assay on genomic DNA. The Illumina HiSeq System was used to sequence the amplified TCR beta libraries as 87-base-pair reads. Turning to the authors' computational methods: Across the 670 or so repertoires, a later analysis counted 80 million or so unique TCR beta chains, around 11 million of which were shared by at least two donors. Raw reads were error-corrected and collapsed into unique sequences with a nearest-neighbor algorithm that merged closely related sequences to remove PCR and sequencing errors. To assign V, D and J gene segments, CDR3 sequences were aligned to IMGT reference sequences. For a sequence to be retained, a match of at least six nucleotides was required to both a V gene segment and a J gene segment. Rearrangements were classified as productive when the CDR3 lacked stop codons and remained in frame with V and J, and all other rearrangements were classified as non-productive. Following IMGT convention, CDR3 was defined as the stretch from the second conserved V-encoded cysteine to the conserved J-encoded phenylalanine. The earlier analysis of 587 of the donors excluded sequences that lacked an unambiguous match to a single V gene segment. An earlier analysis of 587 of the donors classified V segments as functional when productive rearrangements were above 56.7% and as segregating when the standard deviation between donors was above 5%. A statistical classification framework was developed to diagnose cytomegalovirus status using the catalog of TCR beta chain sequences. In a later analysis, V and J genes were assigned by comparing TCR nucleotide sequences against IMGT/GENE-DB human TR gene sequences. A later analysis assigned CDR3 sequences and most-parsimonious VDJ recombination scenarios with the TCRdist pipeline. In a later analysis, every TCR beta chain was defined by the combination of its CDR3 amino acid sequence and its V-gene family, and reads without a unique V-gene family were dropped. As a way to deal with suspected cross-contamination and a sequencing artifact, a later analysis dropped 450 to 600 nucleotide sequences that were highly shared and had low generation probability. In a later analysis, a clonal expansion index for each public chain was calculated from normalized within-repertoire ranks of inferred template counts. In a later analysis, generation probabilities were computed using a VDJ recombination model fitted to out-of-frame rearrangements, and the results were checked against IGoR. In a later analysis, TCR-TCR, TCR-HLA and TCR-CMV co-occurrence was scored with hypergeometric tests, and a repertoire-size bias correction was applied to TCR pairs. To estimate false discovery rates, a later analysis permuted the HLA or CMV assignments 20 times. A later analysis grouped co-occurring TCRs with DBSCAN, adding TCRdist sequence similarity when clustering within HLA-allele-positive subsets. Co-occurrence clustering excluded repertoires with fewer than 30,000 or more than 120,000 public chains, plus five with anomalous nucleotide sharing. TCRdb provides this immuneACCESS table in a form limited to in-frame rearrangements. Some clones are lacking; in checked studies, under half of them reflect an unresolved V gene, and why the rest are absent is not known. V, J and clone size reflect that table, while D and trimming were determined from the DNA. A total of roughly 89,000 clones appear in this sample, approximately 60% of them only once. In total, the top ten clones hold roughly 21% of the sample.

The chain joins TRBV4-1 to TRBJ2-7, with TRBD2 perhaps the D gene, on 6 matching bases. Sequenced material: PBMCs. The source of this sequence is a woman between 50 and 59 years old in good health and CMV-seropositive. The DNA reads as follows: TGCGCCAGCAGCTCGGGGGACCTTGGCAGATCCTACGAGCAGTACTTC. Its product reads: CASSSGDLGRSYEQYF.